What follows are 20 T cell receptor beta chains derived from one specimen sequenced in a study of response to subunit inactivated influenza vaccine. TCRdb reprocessed the RT-PCR reads with MiXCR, giving one entry per CDR3 protein. Seen here are approximately 160,000 distinct CDR3 sequences, about 10% observed once, and the top ten hold roughly a third. Sample: CD8+ T cells sorted from PBMCs, taken less than 30 months after vaccination. These receptors came from a man between 45 and 75 years old who received an inactivated influenza vaccine.

The rearrangement links TRBV20-1 to TRBJ2-5, with 9 bases that match TRBD2. The CDR3 consists of 16 residues. Per germline, CDR1 DFQATT and CDR2 SNEGSKA (reference sequence). The junction had 11 bases not matched to a gene; V was cut back by 3 bases and J by 3 bases. As DNA, the CDR3 is TGCAGTGCTAGGGGAGGGGACTCTAGCGGGAAAGAGACCCAGTACTTC. Translating it yields CSARGGDSSGKETQYF.

This clonotype was seen many times. V is TRBV6-2 or TRBV6-3 and J is TRBJ2-7, with a possible D match to TRBD2 (5 bases). V shed 10 bases and J shed 5 bases, with 18 bases lying between them. The CDR3 length is 13 residues. Germline-derived CDR1 and CDR2 are MNHEY and SVGEGT. CDR3 sequence: CAIRDYGGDEQYF. CDR3 bases: TGTGCCATCCGAGACTACGGAGGCGACGAGCAGTACTTC.

This clonotype was detected only a few times. The chain has TRBV7-9 and TRBJ2-3; D not certain. The V end lost 3 bases, the J end lost 6 bases, and 10 bases lay between the germline ends. Germline CDR1 SEHNR, CDR2 FQNEAQ (reference sequence). This CDR3 spans 13 amino acids. The CDR3 loop reads CASSFGYGDTQYF. The CDR3 nucleotides read TGTGCCAGCAGCTTCGGGTATGGGGATACGCAGTATTTT.

A few counts support this clonotype. The V call is TRBV7-8, the J call TRBJ2-1; D might be TRBD1 (6 bases). V was cut by 1 base and J by 6 bases, with 13 bases left in between. Germline-derived CDR1 and CDR2 are SGHVS and FQNEAQ. The length of the CDR3 is 15 residues. The DNA of the CDR3 is TGTGCCAGCAGCTTAGTTGGGCGAGGGGGCAATGAGCAGTTCTTC. Protein product: CASSLVGRGGNEQFF.

This chain joins TRBV14 and TRBJ2-5, with D perhaps matching TRBD1 (6 bases). This CDR3 contains 16 residues. V was trimmed by 0 bases and J by 4 bases, leaving 15 bases between them. Germline assignment: CDR1 SGHDN and CDR2 FVKESK. The CDR3 region has the DNA TGTGCCAGCAGCCAAGATCGAGGGGGTGGCGTAGAGACCCAGTACTTC. Amino acid sequence: CASSQDRGGGVETQYF.

There are many counts of this clonotype. The chain is built from TRBV13 and TRBJ2-7; D is unclear. The CDR3 is made up of 13 amino acids. Germline-derived CDR1 and CDR2 are PRHDT and FYEKMQ (reference sequence). The V end lost 1 base, the J end lost 7 bases, and 11 bases lay between the germline ends. The CDR3 coding sequence is TGTGCCAGCAGCTTAGACGGGCTTGGAGAGCAGTACTTC. It is translated as CASSLDGLGEQYF.

Many counts were recorded for this clonotype. J is TRBJ2-1 and V is TRBV6-5; the D gene is possibly TRBD1 (5 bases). Trimming removed 4 bases at V and 4 bases at J, with 8 bases between. This CDR3 is 13 amino acids long. Per the germline V gene, CDR1 is MNHEY and CDR2 is SVGAGI. CDR3: CASSSGIYNEQFF. Here the CDR3 DNA reads TGTGCCAGCAGTTCAGGGATTTACAATGAGCAGTTCTTC.

Only a few counts were recorded for this clonotype. The chain couples TRBV6-2 or TRBV6-3 to TRBJ2-5; TRBD1 might be the D (6 bases). The CDR3 consists of 15 residues. Germline V lookup: CDR1 MNHEY, CDR2 SVGEGT. Trimming removed 5 bases at V and 3 bases at J, with 16 bases between. In DNA, the CDR3 is TGTGCCAGCAGTCCACTACAGGGATGGGAAGAGACCCAGTACTTC. Translated: CASSPLQGWEETQYF.

CDR3 in DNA: TGTGCCAGCAGCGTAGGTGGGAGTAGCCTACGGGAGAATGAGCAGTTCTTC. Its protein product is CASSVGGSSLRENEQFF. The gene calls are TRBV9 and TRBJ2-1; D is perhaps TRBD2 (6 bases). V lost 0 bases, J lost 7 bases, and 20 bases lay in between. Germline V gives CDR1 SGDLS, CDR2 YYNGEE. This CDR3 contains 17 residues. Looking up the rest from reference TRBV9 and TRBJ2-1 gives the full variable domain: DSGVTQTPKHLITATGQRVTLRCSPRSGDLSVYWYQQSLDQGLQFLIQYYNGEERAKGNILERFSAQQFPDLHSELNLSSLELGDSALYFCASSVGGSSLRENEQFFGPGTRLTVL.

In this sample, this clonotype turned up a few times. The chain recombines TRBV30 with TRBJ2-7; TRBD1 matches at 10 bases. This CDR3 spans 11 amino acids. The V and J ends lost 7 bases and 5 bases, in that order; junction bases with no gene match: 2. Germline V lookup: CDR1 GTSNPN, CDR2 SVGIG (reference sequence). The CDR3 protein is CASDRGDEQYF. In DNA, the CDR3 is TGTGCCTCGGACAGGGGGGACGAGCAGTACTTC.

The chain recombines TRBV6-5 with TRBJ1-2; 9 bases line up with TRBD1. This CDR3 spans 13 amino acids. V was pared by 4 bases and J by 8 bases, with 5 bases of the junction left unmatched. Germline CDR1 MNHEY, CDR2 SVGAGI. The chain's CDR3 is CASSSQGARGYTF. CDR3 bases: TGTGCCAGCAGTTCACAGGGGGCGAGGGGCTACACCTTC.

The chain employs TRBV5-6 and TRBJ2-1; D uncertain. Per the germline V gene, CDR1 is SGHDT and CDR2 is YYEEEE. CDR3 size: 11 residues. Trimming removed 2 bases from V and 9 bases from J, with 6 bases in between. The CDR3, as DNA: TGTGCCAGCAGCTTCGGACCTGAGCAGTTCTTC. The encoded protein is CASSFGPEQFF.

This clonotype has a handful of counts. This chain joins TRBV10-2 and TRBJ2-7; 11 bases line up with TRBD2. CDR1 WSHSY and CDR2 SAAADI come from the germline V gene. There are 15 residues in the CDR3. The trim removed 8 bases at V and 3 bases at J, leaving 9 bases unmatched. The CDR3 region has the DNA TGCGCCAGCGCGGAGGGGACTAGCGGATTCTACGAGCAGTACTTC. As protein: CASAEGTSGFYEQYF.

This chain uses TRBV7-2 with TRBJ2-2; 10 bases agree with TRBD1. The germline CDR1 and CDR2 sequences are SGHTA and FQGNSA. The CDR3 is 16 residues long. V trimming: 7 bases; J trimming: 6 bases; junction bases outside the gene matches: 11. Written as DNA, the CDR3 is TGTGCCAGCACCCTTGGGGACAGGGGTGTCTCCGGGGAGCTGTTTTTT. This encodes CASTLGDRGVSGELFF.

This clonotype was counted at least ten times. The chain is built from TRBV6-1 and TRBJ1-4; D is undetermined. The CDR3 covers 11 residues. Trimming removed 11 bases from V and 7 bases from J, with 11 bases in between. The germline gives CDR1 MNHNS, CDR2 SASEGT. The CDR3 coding sequence is TGTGCCTCCCTCAACAGTGAAAAACTGTTTTTT. It is translated as CASLNSEKLFF.

This clonotype was counted ten times or more. J is TRBJ2-1 and V is TRBV5-4; D uncertain. This CDR3 spans 12 amino acids. V lost 2 bases, J lost 4 bases, and 4 bases lay in between. The germline V gene encodes CDR1 SGHNT and CDR2 YYREEE (reference sequence). The CDR3 bases are TGTGCCAGCAGCTTACCTTACAATGAGCAGTTCTTC. This sequence encodes CASSLPYNEQFF.

This rearrangement joins TRBV4-3 to TRBJ2-7, with D perhaps TRBD1 (5 bases). V lost 0 bases and J lost 4, with 13 bases in between. The germline V gene encodes CDR1 LGHNA and CDR2 YSLEER. This CDR3 region has 15 residues. CDR3 coding DNA: TGCGCCAGCAGCCAAGAACAGTTTGGACAATACGAGCAGTACTTC. Its translation: CASSQEQFGQYEQYF.

The gene calls are TRBV28 and TRBJ2-3; D might be TRBD2 (6 bases). In germline, CDR1 is MDHEN, CDR2 SYDVKM. This CDR3 is built from 16 residues. V lost 5 bases to trimming and J lost 1 base, with 16 bases between them. The CDR3 here is CASSRLERMGTDTQYF. In nucleotides, the CDR3 is TGTGCCAGCAGTCGACTAGAGCGGATGGGCACAGATACGCAGTATTTT.

The chain employs TRBV24-1 and TRBJ2-1, with TRBD2 matching 8 bases. V lost 3 bases to trimming and J lost 7 bases; unmatched junction nucleotides: 7. The CDR3 extends over 15 amino acids. Germline CDR1 reads KGHDR; CDR2 reads SFDVKD. In nucleotides, the CDR3 is TGTGCCACCAGTGATATAGCGGGGTTTGGGAATGAGCAGTTCTTC. This codes for CATSDIAGFGNEQFF.

In this sample, this clonotype turned up a few times. This chain links TRBV15 with TRBJ1-2; possible D gene TRBD1, 5 bases. With 0 bases removed from V and 4 bases from J, the gap between germline ends came to 12 bases. The CDR3 totals 15 residues. Germline V lookup: CDR1 LNHNV, CDR2 YYDKDF (reference sequence). The CDR3 region has the DNA TGTGCCACCAGCAGAGATGAGCGGGACCGCTATGGCTACACCTTC. Protein sequence: CATSRDERDRYGYTF.